The following is a T cell receptor (beta chain) sequence with its context. This clone was counted a few times. It has no known antigen specificity. No quality values exist for individual bases; no much larger clone is one base distant. Trimming leaves V shorter by 2 bases and J shorter by 0 bases, with the junction holding 16 bases beyond the gene matches. The CDR3, cysteine through phenylalanine, is 19 amino acids long. This entry keeps only the CDR3 DNA: 57 bases, framed from base 1. TCRbeta CDR3 regions were amplified from genomic DNA using the immunoSEQ Assay, a bias-controlled multiplex PCR. The paper's processing steps were these. Nucleated cell counts per sample were estimated from amplification of reference gene primers within the assay. Sequence reads were collapsed and filtered to measure the absolute abundance of every unique TCRbeta CDR3 rearrangement. For each sample, productive Simpson clonality was calculated by taking the square root of Simpson's diversity index across productive rearrangements. TCRdb's version of the immuneACCESS table is confined to in-frame rearrangements and falls short of the full clone set. An unresolved V gene accounts for under half of the shortfall where checked; the remainder is of unknown origin. That table gives V, J and clone size, and the DNA gave D and trimming. Counted in this sample were roughly 190,000 clones; approximately 79% of them appeared once. The ten largest clones take up roughly an eighth of the sample.

The sample belongs to a study of blood T cell repertoires in COVID-19 (TCRdb year 2020). Regarding the research as a whole: Samples covering the acute and convalescent phases of COVID-19 were provided by collaborators in the United States, Italy and Spain. The material from the prospective study consisted of cDNA or gDNA derived from T cells, B-cell-depleted T cells, or PBMCs. The dataset comprised deeply sampled blood TCRbeta repertoires from subjects exposed to, actively infected with, or recovered from COVID-19. The repertoires were released in a freely available public database meant as a resource for research on the immune response to SARS-CoV-2. Samples came from the ongoing ImmuneRACE study (first 160 participants) plus 1,254 subjects from 6 global collaborators. Sample metadata almost always included a de-identified subject ID, COVID-19 status, age in years and sex. Where available, HLA class I and class II types were taken from metadata supplied by the sample provider and were not determined by assay-based typing. The paper's findings and limits, for the study overall: The amount of clinical and demographic metadata varied by source and participant and was provided uncurated.

Collaborating institutions collected whole blood in K2EDTA tubes following their own protocols. For TCRbeta analysis, collaborators shipped samples as frozen whole blood, isolated PBMCs, or DNA extracted from either of those sample types. The receptor comes from a woman aged 45-59 years with acute or convalescent COVID-19. The rearrangement joined TRBV23-1 to TRBJ2-7, and 7 bases in between align with TRBD2. TRBV23-1 counts as an open reading frame of uncertain function. Sequenced material: peripheral blood. At the DNA level, the sequence is TGCGCCAGCAGTCAACCAGCACACTTACTAGCGAGAAGCTCCTACGAGCAGTACTTC. It translates as CASSQPAHLLARSSYEQYF.